This T cell receptor (beta chain) came from a study of T cells after yellow fever vaccination. Trimming cost V 2 bases and J 6 bases, with 17 bases left between them. The CDR3 consists of 16 residues. The study's findings and limits: Contamination by abundant bulk-population clonotypes could be present in FACS-sorted repertoires. Subsequent to the booster, the majority of primary-vaccination clones reappeared (about 97% CD4, 80% to 90% CD8). Though weaker, the secondary response peaked faster, on day 5 versus 15.

By 5'RACE template switching, TCR cDNA was produced, with a universal primer site and UMIs added in the process. TCRdb reprocessed the 5' RACE reads via MiXCR and lists one record per CDR3 protein. The sample holds around 320,000 distinct CDR3 sequences, about 10% seen once. Points on this clonotype: The antigen remains unidentified.

The source is a man aged 18 to 29 who received the YFV17D yellow fever vaccine. The genes are TRBV12-3 or TRBV12-4 and TRBJ2-1, with D perhaps being TRBD1 or TRBD2 (6 bases each). Sequencing was performed on CD4+ T cells sorted from PBMCs, taken 45 days after the yellow fever booster vaccination. CDR3 in amino acids: CASSLYEGGRGNEQFF. CDR3 nucleotide sequence: TGTGCCAGCAGTTTATATGAGGGGGGCAGGGGCAATGAGCAGTTCTTC.